Sequencing of this T cell receptor beta chain was carried out in a study of PD-L1 blockade in urothelial cancer. In the study overall: Patients took up atezolizumab in 2014 at 1,200 mg intravenously every 3 weeks. Blood was evaluated 3 weeks (second dose) and 6 weeks after therapy began.

This table comes from immunoSEQ multiplex PCR, and its TCRdb copy is limited to in-frame clones, with some not included. This table holds about 71,000 clones, roughly 91% found once. Regarding the study as a whole: Clones that were tumor-associated expanded more in the blood of durable-benefit patients at 3 weeks.

About this clone: What it binds is not known.

This clonotype originated in a man aged 55 to 70 with urothelial cancer. Sample: PBMCs, taken around atezolizumab (anti-PD-L1) treatment.

The CDR3 here is CAWSVGGSGNTIYF. In nucleotides, the CDR3 is TGTGCCTGGAGTGTAGGGGGTAGTGGAAACACCATATATTTT. V is TRBV30 and J is TRBJ1-3; TRBD1 might be the D (6 bases). V was cut by 0 bases and J by 3 bases, with 9 bases left in between. CDR3 length: 14 amino acids. The V gene's germline CDR1 is GTSNPN and CDR2 SVGIG (reference sequence).